These 25 T cell receptor beta chains came from one sample sequenced in a study of blood T cell repertoires in COVID-19. TCRdb's copy holds only in-frame clones and misses some; the assay was immunoSEQ multiplex PCR. The repertoire holds around 75,000 clones, with 88% as singletons. Sequencing was carried out using peripheral blood. These receptors were obtained from a human donor in a cohort sampled during active COVID-19.

The chain employs TRBV5-6 and TRBJ1-2, with TRBD1 identical over 7 bases. V gave up 1 base and J gave up 6 bases; unmatched junction bases: 3. The CDR3 has 13 residues. CDR1 is SGHDT, CDR2 YYEEEE, per germline. The CDR3 protein is CASSLRQGDGYTF. The CDR3 DNA reads TGTGCCAGCAGCTTGCGACAGGGCGATGGCTACACCTTC.

This clone was found a few times. The chain combines TRBV19 with TRBJ2-3; D is ambiguous. In germline, CDR1 is LNHDA, CDR2 SQIVND (reference sequence). The CDR3 has 13 residues. The V end lost 3 bases, the J end lost 2 bases, and 6 bases lay between the germline ends. This CDR3 reads CASSILPTDTQYF. CDR3 bases: TGTGCCAGTAGTATTCTTCCCACAGATACGCAGTATTTT.

The chain couples TRBV7-3 to TRBJ1-2; TRBD1 might be the D (5 bases). V lost 3 bases, J lost 6 bases, and 11 bases lay in between. This CDR3 is 13 amino acids long. Germline V gene data show CDR1 as SGHTA and CDR2 as FQGTGA. CDR3 sequence: CASSFAGIDGYTF. DNA for the CDR3: TGTGCCAGCAGCTTCGCAGGGATCGATGGCTACACCTTC.

V gene TRBV5-4 combines with J gene TRBJ1-2; tentative D call: TRBD1 (5 bases). The CDR3 has 16 amino acids. Looked up from germline, CDR1 is SGHNT and CDR2 is YYREEE (reference sequence). The V and J ends lost 4 bases and 2 bases respectively, with 18 bases between them. The CDR3 reads CASSPIAGLWNYGYTF. The CDR3 nucleotides read TGTGCCAGCAGCCCGATTGCGGGACTCTGGAACTATGGCTACACCTTC.

In its sample, this clone was seen once. This chain links TRBV27 with TRBJ2-1; 8 nucleotides align to TRBD1. With V trimmed by 8 bases and J by 7 bases, 4 bases remained unmatched. Looked up from germline, CDR1 is MNHEY and CDR2 is SMNVEV (reference sequence). This CDR3 comprises 12 residues. The CDR3 DNA follows: TGTGCCAGCTGGACAGGGATGAATGAGCAGTTCTTC. Protein sequence: CASWTGMNEQFF.

The rearrangement links TRBV7-9 to TRBJ1-3, with a possible D match to TRBD1 (5 bases). This CDR3 is built from 15 residues. V shed 1 base and J shed 2 bases, with 9 bases lying between them. CDR1 and CDR2 (germline): SEHNR, FQNEAQ (reference sequence). For the CDR3, the DNA is TGTGCCAGCAGCTTAGGGGGGGAGCCTGGAAACACCATATATTTT. It translates to CASSLGGEPGNTIYF.

The chain couples TRBV6-5 to TRBJ1-6, with TRBD1 matching 7 bases. The length of the CDR3 is 14 residues. The germline V gene encodes CDR1 MNHEY and CDR2 SVGAGI. Trimming removed 8 bases from V and 6 bases from J; junction bases left unmatched: 7. The DNA for the CDR3 is TGTGCCAGCCGAGACAGGGTAGCTAATTCACCCCTCCACTTT. It yields the protein CASRDRVANSPLHF.

The chain joins TRBV28 to TRBJ1-2; D ambiguous. This CDR3 comprises 13 residues. Germline values: CDR1 MDHEN, CDR2 SYDVKM. Deletions cut 5 bases from V and 4 bases from J, with 11 bases between. CDR3 nucleotides: TGTGCCAGCAGTCCGACTACAAGCTATGGCTACACCTTC. Its protein is CASSPTTSYGYTF.

The chain employs TRBV6-1 and TRBJ2-7; weak D call: TRBD2 (6 bases). The CDR3 consists of 16 residues. Germline values: CDR1 MNHNS, CDR2 SASEGT. V was trimmed by 0 bases and J by 2 bases, leaving 14 bases between them. The CDR3 protein is CASSEAGAGLPYEQYV. DNA for the CDR3: TGTGCCAGCAGTGAAGCTGGAGCGGGTCTGCCCTACGAGCAGTACGTC.

J is TRBJ2-2 and V is TRBV3-1 (or the pseudogene TRBV3-2); 7 nucleotides agree with TRBD2. The V gene end was trimmed by 1 base and the J gene end by 0 bases; junction bases not matched to a gene: 2. Germline V gene data show CDR1 as LGHDT and CDR2 as YNNKEL (reference sequence). This CDR3 has 16 amino acids. CDR3 amino acids: CASSQGGLANTGELFF. CDR3 in DNA: TGTGCCAGCAGCCAAGGTGGACTAGCGAACACCGGGGAGCTGTTTTTT.

This clone was detected once. The chain joins TRBV28 to TRBJ1-1; no reliable D call. Looked up from germline, CDR1 is MDHEN and CDR2 is SYDVKM. V was shortened by 7 bases and J by 3 bases, with 9 bases between the two germline ends. The CDR3 length is 12 residues. The CDR3 here is CASTFTDTEAFF. For the CDR3, the DNA is TGTGCCAGCACCTTCACGGACACTGAAGCTTTCTTT.

J is TRBJ1-5 and V is TRBV6-1, with D perhaps matching TRBD1 (5 bases). CDR1 and CDR2 from the germline V gene are MNHNS and SASEGT. CDR3 length equals 15 residues. Trimming stripped 3 bases from V and 3 bases from J, with 12 bases between. The CDR3 here is CASSDGGRNNQPQHF. The DNA for the CDR3 is TGTGCCAGCAGTGACGGGGGACGGAACAATCAGCCCCAGCATTTT.

V usage is TRBV24-1 and J usage is TRBJ2-3; a weak D match, TRBD2 (6 bases). Germline CDR1 is KGHDR and CDR2 is SFDVKD. The CDR3 totals 15 residues. V lost 5 bases to trimming and J lost 2 bases, with 13 bases between them. CDR3 sequence: CATSAAGKYTDTQYF. As DNA, the CDR3 is TGTGCCACCAGTGCAGCGGGTAAATACACAGATACGCAGTATTTT.

The rearrangement links TRBV27 to TRBJ2-3, with 10 bases identical to TRBD2. V shed 2 bases and J 11 bases; nucleotides not matched to a gene: 10. The CDR3 has 15 residues. CDR1 MNHEY and CDR2 SMNVEV come from the germline V gene (reference sequence). Written as DNA, the CDR3 is TGTGCCAGCAGTTTAAGTGGTAGCGGGGGGATAATGCAGTATTTT. It translates to CASSLSGSGGIMQYF.

This chain connects TRBV28 to TRBJ2-1, with D maybe TRBD2 (6 bases). Looked up from germline, CDR1 is MDHEN and CDR2 is SYDVKM. This CDR3 has 13 residues. The V and J ends lost 2 bases and 10 bases respectively, with 12 bases between them. CDR3 loop: CASSLVLGGEQFF. Written as DNA, the CDR3 is TGTGCCAGCAGTTTAGTTTTGGGAGGCGAGCAGTTCTTC.

The chain joins TRBV2 to TRBJ2-2, with 7 bases matching TRBD2. This CDR3 is 15 amino acids long. Per germline, CDR1 SNHLY and CDR2 FYNNEI. Germline trimming cut 7 bases from V and 1 base from J; bases unmatched to any gene: 6. The CDR3 DNA reads as TGTGCCAGCAAAGTAGCGGGCTTGAACACCGGGGAGCTGTTTTTT. Its translation: CASKVAGLNTGELFF.

V gene TRBV6-5 combines with J gene TRBJ2-7; 10 nucleotides match TRBD1. Germline trimming cut 6 bases from V and 2 bases from J; bases unmatched to any gene: 7. This CDR3 contains 15 residues. Germline assignment: CDR1 MNHEY and CDR2 SVGAGI. In DNA, the CDR3 is TGTGCCAGCAGGAACCCCGGGACAGGGGCCTACGAGCAGTACTTC. It yields the protein CASRNPGTGAYEQYF.

The chain employs TRBV11-3 and TRBJ2-5; 7 nucleotides line up with TRBD2. The V segment lost 5 bases and the J segment 4 bases; nucleotides outside the gene matches: 10. The CDR3 totals 15 residues. Looked up from germline, CDR1 is SGHNT and CDR2 is YENEEA. The CDR3 is CASSPGGGRLETQYF. The DNA for the CDR3 is TGTGCCAGCAGCCCGGGGGGAGGGAGGTTAGAGACCCAGTACTTC.

The V call is TRBV5-6, the J call TRBJ1-6, with 8 bases that match TRBD1. This CDR3 is built from 13 residues. CDR1 and CDR2 from the germline V gene are SGHDT and YYEEEE. V shed 7 bases and J 6 bases; nucleotides not matched to a gene: 3. The DNA of the CDR3 is TGTGCCAGCTCAGACAGGGGTAATTCACCCCTCCACTTT. As protein: CASSDRGNSPLHF.

The table lists this clone with a count of one. The V call is TRBV11-2, the J call TRBJ2-3, with D possibly being TRBD2 (6 bases). The germline V and J ends were trimmed by 1 base and 0 bases, with 17 bases remaining between them. From germline, CDR1 is SGHAT and CDR2 FQNNGV. The CDR3 has 18 amino acids. The CDR3 DNA is TGTGCCAGCAGCTTAGTAGCGGCGAGCGGTTATAGCACAGATACGCAGTATTTT. It is translated as CASSLVAASGYSTDTQYF.

The chain is built from TRBV18 and TRBJ2-3; 13 positions agree with TRBD2. CDR3 size: 15 residues. V dropped 2 bases and J dropped 12; count of bases not matched to a gene: 8. CDR1 KGHSH and CDR2 LQKENI come from the germline V gene. The CDR3 here is CASSPMGLAGSSQYF. Here the CDR3 DNA reads TGTGCCAGCTCACCAATGGGACTAGCGGGGTCCTCACAGTATTTT.

As DNA, the CDR3 is TGCAGTGCTAGTGAGACTAGCGGGCCCTACGAGCAGTACTTC. Its protein product is CSASETSGPYEQYF. The V and J genes are TRBV20-1 and TRBJ2-7; 10 nucleotides agree with TRBD2. V lost 3 bases, J lost 2 bases, and 4 bases stayed unmatched. Germline loops: CDR1 DFQATT, CDR2 SNEGSKA (reference sequence). CDR3 length equals 14 residues.

The V call is TRBV7-9, the J call TRBJ2-5, with D perhaps TRBD1 (5 bases). V shed 3 bases and J shed 4 bases, with 12 bases lying between them. The CDR3 is 14 residues long. Germline V gene lookup returns CDR1 SEHNR and CDR2 FQNEAQ (reference sequence). The CDR3 loop is CASSFNRGVETQYF. The CDR3 DNA reads TGTGCCAGCAGCTTCAATAGGGGCGTAGAGACCCAGTACTTC.

The sample holds a few counts of this clone. This rearrangement joins TRBV4-2 to TRBJ1-2; D uncertain. This CDR3 comprises 15 residues. Per germline, CDR1 LGHNA and CDR2 YNFKEQ. Trimming removed 1 base from V and 2 bases from J, with 11 bases in between. As DNA, the CDR3 is TGTGCCAGCAGCCAAGCAGTCATCGCAAACTATGGCTACACCTTC. It yields the protein CASSQAVIANYGYTF.

The rearrangement joins TRBV3-1 (or the pseudogene TRBV3-2) to TRBJ2-1, with no clear D. The CDR3 covers 18 residues. V was clipped by 4 bases and J by 2 bases, with 21 bases between them. In germline, CDR1 is LGHDT, CDR2 YNNKEL (reference sequence). The CDR3, as DNA: TGTGCCAGCAGCCCTTCCCCACTGAGTCTAGGCCCCTACAATGAGCAGTTCTTC. This encodes CASSPSPLSLGPYNEQFF.